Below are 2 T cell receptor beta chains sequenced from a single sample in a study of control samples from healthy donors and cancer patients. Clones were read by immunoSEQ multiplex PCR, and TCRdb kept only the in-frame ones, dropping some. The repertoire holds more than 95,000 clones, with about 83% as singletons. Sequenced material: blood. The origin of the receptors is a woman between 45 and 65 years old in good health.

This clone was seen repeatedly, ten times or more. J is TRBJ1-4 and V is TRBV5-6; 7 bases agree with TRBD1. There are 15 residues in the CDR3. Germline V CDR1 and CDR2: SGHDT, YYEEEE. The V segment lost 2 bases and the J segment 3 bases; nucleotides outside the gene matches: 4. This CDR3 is CASSLTGTANEKLFF. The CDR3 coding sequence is TGTGCCAGCAGCTTAACCGGGACAGCTAATGAAAAACTGTTTTTT.

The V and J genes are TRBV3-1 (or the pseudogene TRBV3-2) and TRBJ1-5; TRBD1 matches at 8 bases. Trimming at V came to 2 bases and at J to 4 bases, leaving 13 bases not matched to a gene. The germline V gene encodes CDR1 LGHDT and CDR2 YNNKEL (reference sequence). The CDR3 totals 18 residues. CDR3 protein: CASSQCPPKDRDNQPQHF. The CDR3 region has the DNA TGTGCCAGCAGCCAATGCCCCCCCAAGGACAGGGATAATCAGCCCCAGCATTTT.